Listed below are T cell receptor beta chains from one sample, sequenced in a study of T cells after somatic rescue of genetic block. Only in-frame clones appear in the TCRdb table, and some are missing; sequencing was by immunoSEQ multiplex PCR. Among roughly 10,000 clones listed, around 70% were seen once. The sample comprised peripheral blood mononuclear cells (PBMCs). Receptor source: a boy aged 10-17 years. The CDR3 runs from the conserved cysteine through the conserved F or W. The order of the fields is J gene, clone size, D gene, V gene, CDR3 DNA, CDR3 protein. D genes are given only for firm matches. Where a row states a size, it is once, few, many or the class of an expanded clone; other rows omit it.

j_gene: TRBJ2-1
abundance: -
d_gene: -
v_gene: TRBV12-2
CDR3nt: TGTGCAAGTCGCTTAAGTAAGTCCCAGGGGGTTTACAATGAGCAGTTCTTC
CDR3aa: CASRLSKSQGVYNEQFF

j_gene: TRBJ2-7
abundance: -
d_gene: -
v_gene: TRBV30
CDR3nt: TGTGCCTCCTCAGATATCCTCCGCCGCTACGAGCAGTACTTC
CDR3aa: CASSDILRRYEQYF

j_gene: TRBJ1-4
abundance: -
d_gene: -
v_gene: TRBV18
CDR3nt: TGTGCCAGCTCACCGGGGGACAAACTGTTTTTT
CDR3aa: CASSPGDKLFF

j_gene: TRBJ2-7
abundance: -
d_gene: -
v_gene: TRBV19
CDR3nt: TGTGCCAGTAGTACTCCCCCTTACGAGCAGTACTTC
CDR3aa: CASSTPPYEQYF

j_gene: TRBJ1-4
abundance: -
d_gene: -
v_gene: TRBV7-9
CDR3nt: TGTGCCAGCAGCTTAGGACAGAATGAAAAACTGTTTTTT
CDR3aa: CASSLGQNEKLFF

j_gene: TRBJ2-7
abundance: -
d_gene: -
v_gene: TRBV27
CDR3nt: TGTGCCAGCAAACCTCTCTCCTACCACCGGGGGCTTGACTACGAGCAGTACTTC
CDR3aa: CASKPLSYHRGLDYEQYF

j_gene: TRBJ2-3
abundance: few
d_gene: TRBD2
v_gene: TRBV2
CDR3nt: TGTGCCAGCAGTGAAGCGCTTATCGGAGCCTTGGGGACTAGCGGTAGCACAGATACGCAGTATTTT
CDR3aa: CASSEALIGALGTSGSTDTQYF

j_gene: TRBJ2-3
abundance: -
d_gene: -
v_gene: TRBV28
CDR3nt: TGTGCCAGCAGTTCGACAAGCCTCGGGGTATTCCCCGAAACTAGCACAGATACGCAGTATTTT
CDR3aa: CASSSTSLGVFPETSTDTQYF

j_gene: TRBJ1-4
abundance: -
d_gene: -
v_gene: TRBV5-5
CDR3nt: TGTGCCAGCAGCTTGGAGAAAAGGGAAAAACTGTTTTTT
CDR3aa: CASSLEKREKLFF

j_gene: TRBJ2-7
abundance: -
d_gene: TRBD1
v_gene: TRBV25-1
CDR3nt: TGTGCCAGCAGTGAATCCCTCGGACAGGGGGGCTACGAGCAGTACTTC
CDR3aa: CASSESLGQGGYEQYF

j_gene: TRBJ2-6
abundance: -
d_gene: -
v_gene: TRBV5-6
CDR3nt: TGTGCCAGCACTCTAATGGCAGCACGGCCCTTCTCTGGGGCCAACGTCCTGACTTTC
CDR3aa: CASTLMAARPFSGANVLTF

j_gene: TRBJ2-7
abundance: -
d_gene: TRBD2
v_gene: TRBV6-5
CDR3nt: TGTGCCAGCAGTTACCGGGGGGGCCCCTACGAGCAGTACTTC
CDR3aa: CASSYRGGPYEQYF

j_gene: TRBJ1-5
abundance: -
d_gene: TRBD1
v_gene: TRBV18
CDR3nt: TGTGCCAGCTCCCCACCCCCGGACAGGGACAATCAGCCCCAGCATTTT
CDR3aa: CASSPPPDRDNQPQHF

j_gene: TRBJ1-6
abundance: -
d_gene: TRBD1
v_gene: TRBV27
CDR3nt: TGTGCCAGCAGTCCCCGACAGGGCGTAAATTCACCCCTCCACTTT
CDR3aa: CASSPRQGVNSPLHF

j_gene: TRBJ2-5
abundance: -
d_gene: -
v_gene: TRBV27
CDR3nt: TGTGCCAGCAGTGGACTACAGGGAAGGGAGACCCAGTACTTC
CDR3aa: CASSGLQGRETQYF

j_gene: TRBJ1-1
abundance: once
d_gene: -
v_gene: TRBV7-3
CDR3nt: TGTGCCAGCAGCGACGGACAGGAAGCTTTCTTT
CDR3aa: CASSDGQEAFF

j_gene: TRBJ2-5
abundance: -
d_gene: -
v_gene: TRBV27
CDR3nt: TGTGCCAGCAGTTTACTGGGAGGGGGGGAGACCCAGTACTTC
CDR3aa: CASSLLGGGETQYF

j_gene: TRBJ2-3
abundance: -
d_gene: TRBD2
v_gene: TRBV11-2
CDR3nt: TGTGCCAGCAGCTTTGAAGGGACTAGCGGGGGCGTCACAGATACGCAGTATTTT
CDR3aa: CASSFEGTSGGVTDTQYF

j_gene: TRBJ2-3
abundance: -
d_gene: TRBD1
v_gene: TRBV5-8
CDR3nt: TGTGCCACCGGGACAGGGGACACAGATACGCAGTATTTT
CDR3aa: CATGTGDTDTQYF

j_gene: TRBJ1-1
abundance: -
d_gene: -
v_gene: TRBV18
CDR3nt: TGTGCCAGCTCACCACAGTCGGAGAGGGAAGCTTTCTTT
CDR3aa: CASSPQSEREAFF

j_gene: TRBJ2-7
abundance: medium-sized
d_gene: -
v_gene: TRBV28
CDR3nt: TGTGCCAGCAGTTCACCTTCTTACGAGCAGTACTTC
CDR3aa: CASSSPSYEQYF

j_gene: TRBJ2-1
abundance: -
d_gene: TRBD2
v_gene: TRBV28
CDR3nt: TGTGCCAGCAGTATCCGACTAGCCCATGAGCAGTTCTTC
CDR3aa: CASSIRLAHEQFF

j_gene: TRBJ2-7
abundance: -
d_gene: -
v_gene: TRBV7-3
CDR3nt: TGTGCCAGCAGCCCCGCCTACGAGCAGTACTTC
CDR3aa: CASSPAYEQYF

j_gene: TRBJ1-1
abundance: -
d_gene: TRBD1
v_gene: TRBV11-2
CDR3nt: TGTGCCAGCAGCAGTGCCGGGACAGGGGTCTCTGAAGCTTTCTTT
CDR3aa: CASSSAGTGVSEAFF

j_gene: TRBJ2-7
abundance: few
d_gene: TRBD1
v_gene: TRBV5-1
CDR3nt: TGCGCCAGCAGCCCAGGGACAGGGGCTTACTACGAGCAGTACTTC
CDR3aa: CASSPGTGAYYEQYF

j_gene: TRBJ2-3
abundance: once
d_gene: -
v_gene: TRBV28
CDR3nt: TGTGCCAGCAGTTTACAGGGGCTATACACAGATACGCAGTATTTT
CDR3aa: CASSLQGLYTDTQYF

j_gene: TRBJ1-4
abundance: -
d_gene: -
v_gene: TRBV28
CDR3nt: TGTGCCAGCAGTTTTAATCGCCCGGGTCCCCTATTACGGGAAAAACTGTTTTTT
CDR3aa: CASSFNRPGPLLREKLFF

j_gene: TRBJ2-5
abundance: once
d_gene: -
v_gene: TRBV5-1
CDR3nt: TGCGCCAGCAGCTTGGCCGGCAGCGAAGAGACCCAGTACTTC
CDR3aa: CASSLAGSEETQYF

j_gene: TRBJ1-1
abundance: few
d_gene: -
v_gene: TRBV5-5
CDR3nt: TGTGCCAGCAGCGTTGAACTGCGTTACACTGAAGCTTTCTTT
CDR3aa: CASSVELRYTEAFF

j_gene: TRBJ1-2
abundance: -
d_gene: -
v_gene: TRBV11-2
CDR3nt: TGTGCCAGCAGTGATAAGAGGAGATCTTCGTTCTTTTATGGCTACACCTTC
CDR3aa: CASSDKRRSSFFYGYTF

j_gene: TRBJ1-5
abundance: few
d_gene: -
v_gene: TRBV10-3
CDR3nt: TGTGCCATCACCCCCGAGGCCAATCAGCCCCAGCATTTT
CDR3aa: CAITPEANQPQHF

j_gene: TRBJ1-4
abundance: few
d_gene: -
v_gene: TRBV7-6
CDR3nt: TGTGCCACCAGCAGGGGTATTAATGAAAAACTGTTTTTT
CDR3aa: CATSRGINEKLFF

j_gene: TRBJ2-7
abundance: -
d_gene: -
v_gene: TRBV11-2
CDR3nt: TGTGCCAGCAGCTTCCTTTACGAGCAGTACTTC
CDR3aa: CASSFLYEQYF

j_gene: TRBJ2-1
abundance: medium-sized
d_gene: -
v_gene: TRBV30
CDR3nt: TGTGCCTGGATCCCTAGCGCCCGGGAGAATGAGCAGTTCTTC
CDR3aa: CAWIPSARENEQFF

j_gene: TRBJ2-5
abundance: -
d_gene: TRBD1
v_gene: TRBV7-7
CDR3nt: TGTGCTAGCAGCCCCTCGACAGGGGGGTACCAAGAGACCCAGTACTTC
CDR3aa: CASSPSTGGYQETQYF

j_gene: TRBJ1-2
abundance: few
d_gene: -
v_gene: TRBV11-1
CDR3nt: TGTGCCAGCAGCTCCTCTCAGTGGGCTCCCAGCTATGGCTACACCTTC
CDR3aa: CASSSSQWAPSYGYTF

j_gene: TRBJ2-1
abundance: -
d_gene: -
v_gene: TRBV7-3
CDR3nt: TGTGCCAGCAGCTTAGGGCCCATTTTTGTTTCCTACAATGAGCAGTTCTTC
CDR3aa: CASSLGPIFVSYNEQFF

j_gene: TRBJ2-7
abundance: -
d_gene: -
v_gene: TRBV6-6
CDR3nt: TGTGCCAGCACTCCCCGTGGGCTCTACGAGCAGTACTTC
CDR3aa: CASTPRGLYEQYF

j_gene: TRBJ2-7
abundance: -
d_gene: TRBD1
v_gene: TRBV7-8
CDR3nt: TGTGCCAGCAGCCCAATAGGACAGGGGCCCGACGAGCAGTACTTC
CDR3aa: CASSPIGQGPDEQYF

j_gene: TRBJ1-6
abundance: -
d_gene: -
v_gene: TRBV18
CDR3nt: TGTGCCAGCTCACCACCGCAGCCAAGCTCCTATAATTCACCCCTCCACTTT
CDR3aa: CASSPPQPSSYNSPLHF

j_gene: TRBJ1-6
abundance: few
d_gene: -
v_gene: TRBV6-1
CDR3nt: TGTGCGGGAGGTAATACCCGGGCCTCTTCACCCCTCCACTTT
CDR3aa: CAGGNTRASSPLHF

j_gene: TRBJ1-1
abundance: -
d_gene: -
v_gene: TRBV6-1
CDR3nt: TGTGCCAGCAGTACCTCAACGGGAGGGAACACTGAAGCTTTCTTT
CDR3aa: CASSTSTGGNTEAFF

j_gene: TRBJ1-6
abundance: -
d_gene: TRBD1
v_gene: TRBV6-5
CDR3nt: TGTGCCAGCAGTACAACAGGGGACCCCCTCCACTTT
CDR3aa: CASSTTGDPLHF

j_gene: TRBJ2-5
abundance: few
d_gene: TRBD1
v_gene: TRBV6-1
CDR3nt: TGTGCCAGCAGAAACAGGGGGCAGGGGGAGACCCAGTACTTC
CDR3aa: CASRNRGQGETQYF

j_gene: TRBJ1-4
abundance: -
d_gene: TRBD1
v_gene: TRBV30
CDR3nt: TGTGCCTGGAGCCTAGGGTTCACAGGGGGTTTTGAAAAACTGTTTTTT
CDR3aa: CAWSLGFTGGFEKLFF

j_gene: TRBJ2-7
abundance: few
d_gene: -
v_gene: TRBV30
CDR3nt: TGTGCCTGGAGTCAGGGGTCCGCTCTGGGGGAGCAGTACTTC
CDR3aa: CAWSQGSALGEQYF

j_gene: TRBJ1-2
abundance: -
d_gene: -
v_gene: TRBV30
CDR3nt: TGTGCCTGGAGTGTACGTTTGGGATTGGCTTACGGGGGCTCTAACTATGGCTACACCTTC
CDR3aa: CAWSVRLGLAYGGSNYGYTF

j_gene: TRBJ1-1
abundance: -
d_gene: -
v_gene: TRBV28
CDR3nt: TGTGCCAGCAGGACTGCAAAGCTGGACACTGAAGCTTTCTTT
CDR3aa: CASRTAKLDTEAFF